What follows are 7 T cell receptor beta chains derived from one specimen sequenced in a study of blood T cell repertoires in COVID-19. Only in-frame clones appear in the TCRdb table, and some are missing; sequencing was by immunoSEQ multiplex PCR. The table has roughly 190,000 clones, 84% seen once. Material: peripheral blood. The receptors derive from a woman in her seventies with COVID-19, enrolled during active disease.

The chain carries TRBV10-3 and TRBJ1-1; D is undetermined. V was shortened by 6 bases and J by 3 bases, with 11 bases between the two germline ends. This CDR3 region has 13 residues. The germline CDR1 and CDR2 sequences are ENHRY and SYGVKD. Here the CDR3 reads CAIRSGRDTEAFF. The CDR3 DNA follows: TGTGCCATCAGGTCGGGAAGGGACACTGAAGCTTTCTTT.

The V call is TRBV4-1, the J call TRBJ2-5, with 10 bases aligning to TRBD2. Unmatched junction bases numbered 5, after V lost 4 bases and J lost 0 bases. The CDR3 is 16 amino acids. Germline assignment: CDR1 MGHRA and CDR2 YSYEKL. The CDR3 reads CASSLSGRLYQETQYF. The CDR3 nucleotides read TGCGCCAGCAGCCTTAGCGGGAGGTTGTACCAAGAGACCCAGTACTTC.

This clone showed up just a few times. This rearrangement joins TRBV6-5 to TRBJ1-2; 7 bases are shared with TRBD1. The CDR3 consists of 11 residues. V shed 10 bases and J 6 bases; nucleotides not matched to a gene: 5. Germline V gene lookup returns CDR1 MNHEY and CDR2 SVGAGI. The CDR3 DNA follows: TGTGCCACCCGGACAGGCGATGGCTACACCTTC. Translating gives CATRTGDGYTF.

The J gene is TRBJ2-3, the V gene TRBV30; D might be TRBD2 (5 bases). CDR3 length: 13 residues. V was trimmed by 3 bases and J by 4 bases, leaving 11 bases between them. Germline assignment: CDR1 GTSNPN and CDR2 SVGIG (reference sequence). The CDR3 sequence is CAWSRGEADTQYF. The CDR3 region has the DNA TGTGCCTGGAGCCGGGGAGAGGCAGATACGCAGTATTTT.

The chain links TRBV29-1 to TRBJ1-1; TRBD1 agrees at 7 bases. Germline V CDR1 and CDR2: SQVTM, ANQGSEA. This CDR3 is 12 amino acids long. V shed 4 bases and J 6 bases; nucleotides not matched to a gene: 5. The CDR3 DNA sequence: TGCAGCGTTGCTTTGACAGGGTCTGAAGCTTTCTTT. Translation gives CSVALTGSEAFF.

This chain connects TRBV29-1 to TRBJ1-1; weak D call: TRBD1 (6 bases). Germline CDR1 SQVTM, CDR2 ANQGSEA. V was cut by 6 bases and J by 7 bases, with 21 bases left in between. There are 14 residues in the CDR3. CDR3 nucleotide sequence: TGCAGCGTAAGCCCTCTAACCGGACAGAATGAAGCTTTCTTT. This gives the protein CSVSPLTGQNEAFF.

The chain is built from TRBV9 and TRBJ2-5, with D perhaps matching TRBD2 (5 bases). The CDR3 has 14 residues. In germline, CDR1 is SGDLS, CDR2 YYNGEE. V dropped 0 bases and J dropped 1 base, with 7 bases sitting between them. CDR3 loop: CASSVAGSQETQYF. The CDR3 DNA reads as TGTGCCAGCAGCGTAGCGGGGTCCCAAGAGACCCAGTACTTC.